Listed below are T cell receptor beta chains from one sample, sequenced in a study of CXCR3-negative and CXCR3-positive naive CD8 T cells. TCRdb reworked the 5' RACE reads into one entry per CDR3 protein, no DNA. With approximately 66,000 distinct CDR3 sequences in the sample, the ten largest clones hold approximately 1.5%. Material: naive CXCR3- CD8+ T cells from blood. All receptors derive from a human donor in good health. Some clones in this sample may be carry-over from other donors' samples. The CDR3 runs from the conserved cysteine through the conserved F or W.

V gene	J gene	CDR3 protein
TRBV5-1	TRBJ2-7	CASSLVPSEQYF
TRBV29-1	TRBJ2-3	CSVEDLLTDTQYF
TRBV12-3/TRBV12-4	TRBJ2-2	CASRYLARGGELFF
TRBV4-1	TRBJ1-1	CASSRYAGPGVNTEAFF
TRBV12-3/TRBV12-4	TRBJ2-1	CASSLGSWAVYEQFF
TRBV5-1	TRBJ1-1	CASSSTGGGEAFF
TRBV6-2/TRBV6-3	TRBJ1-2	CASSYGVFYFYGYTF
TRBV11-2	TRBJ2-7	CASSYTSGRADEQYF
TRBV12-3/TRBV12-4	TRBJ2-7	CASSPPDSEQYF
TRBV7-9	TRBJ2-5	CASSLTGGPSETQYF
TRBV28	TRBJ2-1	CASSLDGTPYNEQFF
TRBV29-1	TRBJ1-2	CSVTGGAGYGYTF
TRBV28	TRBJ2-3	CASSGGGGSTDTQYF
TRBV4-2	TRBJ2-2	CASSPLGQGPTNTGELFF
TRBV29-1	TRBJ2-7	CSARTGAYEQYF
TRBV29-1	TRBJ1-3	CSVEAGGNTIYF
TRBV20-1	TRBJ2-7	CSARLFDRGYEQYF
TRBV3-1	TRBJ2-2	CASSQEDRGDSGELFF
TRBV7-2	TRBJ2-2	CASSLLGFSTGELFF
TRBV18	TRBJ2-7	CASSPGQGYYEQYF
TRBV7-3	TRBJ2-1	CASSLGYRADDEQFF
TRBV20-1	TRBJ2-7	CSARDLLASSYEQYF
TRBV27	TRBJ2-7	CASSLYPPGVAGFYEQYF
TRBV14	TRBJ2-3	CASSRPPIAVGAWGTDTQYF
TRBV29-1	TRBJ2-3	CSVDWSGAESTDTQYF
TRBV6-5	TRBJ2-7	CASSEPGQGDYEQYF
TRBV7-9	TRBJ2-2	CASSQSGKKAGELFF
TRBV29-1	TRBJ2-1	CSVELGMGYNEQFF
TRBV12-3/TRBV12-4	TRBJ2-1	CASRPGRLGSNEQFF
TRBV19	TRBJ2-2	CASNAGEAGELFF
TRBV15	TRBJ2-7	CATSTTRHGEQYF
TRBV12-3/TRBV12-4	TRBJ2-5	CASSSPGETQYF
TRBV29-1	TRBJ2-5	CSVDDRGGETQYF
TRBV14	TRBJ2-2	CASSPIGGPGELFF
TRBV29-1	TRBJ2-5	CSVELAGAGETQYF
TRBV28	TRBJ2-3	CASSLGAGRWADTQYF
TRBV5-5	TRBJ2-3	CASSLWEASTDTQYF
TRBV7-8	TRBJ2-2	CASSRPDSNHGELFF
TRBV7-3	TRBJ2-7	CASSPGTDFGHEQYF
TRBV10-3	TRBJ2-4	CAISDRGFAKNIQYF
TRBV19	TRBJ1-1	CASSNPGQYMNTEAFF
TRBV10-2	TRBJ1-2	CASGDGVNYGYTF
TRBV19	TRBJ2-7	CASSTSLGGGTEQYF
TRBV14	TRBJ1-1	CASSQLDRPDTEALF
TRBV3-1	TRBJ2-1	CASSREAGGSYNEQFF
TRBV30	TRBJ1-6	CAWSGQGNSPLHF
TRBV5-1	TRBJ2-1	CASRPHRGPRNNEQFF
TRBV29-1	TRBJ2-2	CSVGAGLNGELFF
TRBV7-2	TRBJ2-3	CASSSRLVITDTQYF
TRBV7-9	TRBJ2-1	CASSPWSNEQFF
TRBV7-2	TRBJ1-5	CASSLVGIFNQPQHF
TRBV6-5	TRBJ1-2	CASSPMGGDGYTF
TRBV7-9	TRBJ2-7	CASSPGAGDEQYF